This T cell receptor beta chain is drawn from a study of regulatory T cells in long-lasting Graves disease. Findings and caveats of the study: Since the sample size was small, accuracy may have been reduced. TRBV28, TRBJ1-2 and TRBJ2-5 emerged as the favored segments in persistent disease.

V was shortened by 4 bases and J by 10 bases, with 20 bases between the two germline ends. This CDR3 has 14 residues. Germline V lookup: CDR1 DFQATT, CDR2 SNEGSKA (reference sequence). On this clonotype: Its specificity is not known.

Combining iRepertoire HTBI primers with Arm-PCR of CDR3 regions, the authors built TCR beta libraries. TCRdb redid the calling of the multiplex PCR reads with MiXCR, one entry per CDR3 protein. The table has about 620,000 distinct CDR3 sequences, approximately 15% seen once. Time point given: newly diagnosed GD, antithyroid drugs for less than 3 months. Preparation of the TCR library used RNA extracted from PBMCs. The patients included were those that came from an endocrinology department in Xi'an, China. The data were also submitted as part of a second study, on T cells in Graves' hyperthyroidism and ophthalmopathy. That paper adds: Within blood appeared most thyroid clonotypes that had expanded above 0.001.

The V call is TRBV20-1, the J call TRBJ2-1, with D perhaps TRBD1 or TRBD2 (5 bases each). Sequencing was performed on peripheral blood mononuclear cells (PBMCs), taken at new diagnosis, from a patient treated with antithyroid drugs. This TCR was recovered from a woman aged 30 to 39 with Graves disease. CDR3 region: CSATSWGSNYEQFF. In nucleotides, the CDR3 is TGCAGTGCTACCTCATGGGGGTCGAATTACGAGCAGTTCTTC.